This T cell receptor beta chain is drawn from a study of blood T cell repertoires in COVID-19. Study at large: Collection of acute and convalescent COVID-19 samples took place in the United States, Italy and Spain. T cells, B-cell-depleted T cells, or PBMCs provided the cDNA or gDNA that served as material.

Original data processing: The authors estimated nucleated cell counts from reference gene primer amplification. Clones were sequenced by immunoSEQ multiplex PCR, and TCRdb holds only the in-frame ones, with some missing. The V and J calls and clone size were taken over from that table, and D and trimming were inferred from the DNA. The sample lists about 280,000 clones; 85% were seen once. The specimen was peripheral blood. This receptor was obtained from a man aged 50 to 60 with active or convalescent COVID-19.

The CDR3 here is CASSLEQGWETQYF. In nucleotides, the CDR3 is TGCGCCAGCAGCTTGGAGCAGGGGTGGGAGACCCAGTACTTC. The chain carries TRBV5-1 and TRBJ2-5; a possible D gene is TRBD1 (6 bases). CDR1 and CDR2 from the germline V gene are SGHRS and YFSETQ. V gave up 0 bases and J gave up 5 bases, with 11 bases separating them. There are 14 residues in the CDR3.